This record concerns one TCR beta chain sequence. Its antigen is as yet unknown. The sample holds other DNA sequences that translate to the same CDR3. CD45RO-negative, CCR7-selected cells formed the naive CD8 fraction, which excluded terminally differentiated effector memory CD45RA+ cells. CDR1 and CDR2 (germline): MDHEN, SYDVKM. Trimming took 3 bases from V and 3 from J, leaving 9 bases between them. This CDR3 is built from 13 residues. Researchers divided each subset's genomic DNA evenly across several immunoSEQ plates. Profiled with immunoSEQ multiplex PCR; TCRdb holds only in-frame clones, not every one. Of about 820,000 clones listed, about 92% were seen once; the top ten hold less than 25%. This record belongs to a study of shared clonotypes between healthy human individuals. Overall study context: Used for every donor were three CD4 naive, three CD4 memory, two CD8 naive and one CD8 memory plate.

Study-wide findings and caveats: Clonotypes not shared had lower generation probabilities than those common to all four donors. There were few donors, and this limited the genetic and exposure-history diversity represented.

Sequencing used naive CD8+ T cells sorted from blood. The chain is built from TRBV28 and TRBJ2-7; D may be TRBD1 (6 bases). The receptor's source is a man aged 25 to 45 in good health. The chain's CDR3 is CASSLQGNYEQYF. The CDR3 DNA is TGTGCCAGCAGTTTGCAGGGGAACTACGAGCAGTACTTC.